This T cell receptor (beta chain) was documented in a study of low-dose radiotherapy and immunotherapy resistance in tumors. Study background: Daily oral aspirin at 300 mg began on cycle 1 day 1 and lasted four cycles.

V lost 4 bases to trimming and J lost 5 bases, with 18 bases between them. The V gene's germline CDR1 is SGDLS and CDR2 YYNGEE. The CDR3 runs to 15 residues. Primers used for first-strand cDNA, a TRAV- and TRBV-specific set, covered both alpha and beta chains. Amplification of TCRs used a constant-region primer and V-primer adapter for about 19 PCR cycles. MiXCR was run by TCRdb on the reads, yielding one entry per CDR3 protein. The data hold tens of thousands of distinct CDR3 sequences, with less than 25% observed a single time. Time point noted: after trial treatment. Specified treatment: LDRT plus nivolumab, ipilimumab, low-dose cyclophosphamide and aspirin (RACIN trial). Ipilimumab, nivolumab, aspirin, low-dose cyclophosphamide and low-dose radiotherapy were administered to donors. Solid tumors that lacked tumor-infiltrating lymphocytes and were advanced were present in eligible patients.

The source was PBMCs, collected after low-dose radiotherapy plus immunotherapy. This chain uses TRBV9 with TRBJ1-2; D gene ambiguous. The sequence derives from a female donor with ovarian cancer. CDR3 bases: TGTGCCAGCAGCATCGCCGGGCTAGACCTTTATGGCTACACCTTC. Residues: CASSIAGLDLYGYTF.